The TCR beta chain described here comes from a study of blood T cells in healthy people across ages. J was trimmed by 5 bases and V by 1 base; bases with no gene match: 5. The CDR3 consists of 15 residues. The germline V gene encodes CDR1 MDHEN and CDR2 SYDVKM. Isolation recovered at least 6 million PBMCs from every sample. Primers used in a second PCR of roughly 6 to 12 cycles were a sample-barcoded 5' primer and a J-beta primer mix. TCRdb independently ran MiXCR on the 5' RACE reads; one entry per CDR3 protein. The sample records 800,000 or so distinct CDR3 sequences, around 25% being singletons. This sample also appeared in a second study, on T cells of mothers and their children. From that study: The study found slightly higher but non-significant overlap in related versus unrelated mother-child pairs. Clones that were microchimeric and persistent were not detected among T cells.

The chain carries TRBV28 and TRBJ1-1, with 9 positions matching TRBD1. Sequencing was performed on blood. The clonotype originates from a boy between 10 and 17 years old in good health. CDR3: CASSLYGQGRTEAFF. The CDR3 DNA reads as TGTGCCAGCAGTTTATATGGACAGGGGAGGACTGAAGCTTTCTTT.